The present entry profiles one T cell receptor (beta chain) with its context. This clonotype has just a few counts. The antigen it binds to is not known. Per-base quality was not reported, and no clone a single base away is much larger than it. This sample's treatment or condition label indicates: in vitro stimulation with specific CMV peptide epitopes to enrich CMV-specific T cells. The source of the sample is a study of T cell repertoires in cytomegalovirus infection (dated by TCRdb to about 2019). Regarding the study in general: The peptide stimulations were aimed at well-studied HLA-B-restricted epitopes as well as recently identified HLA-C-restricted CMV epitopes, whose presentation resists viral immunomodulation. Donor HLA type was relevant to the analysis, as public TCR beta signatures indicated carriage of CMV infection together with the matching HLA type. The research as a whole found: In both this cohort and an independent roughly 330-donor cohort, the cumulative frequency of public TCR beta family members distinguished carriers of CMV infection plus the relevant HLA type. In the ex vivo response, HLA-C-restricted CMV-specific TCR beta clonotypes were dominant, and in two of eight donors the single most frequent clonotype came from this HLA-C-restricted group.

Measured from the cysteine to the phenylalanine, the CDR3 is 13 residues long. Here the CDR3 DNA is all that survives: 39 bases in frame from base 1. Deletion took 7 bases off V and 4 bases off J, with a span of 11 bases between the germline ends. The germline V gene encodes CDR1 MNHEY and CDR2 SVGAGI. Sequenced using an Illumina HiSeq 1500. Using fastp at Q25 and MiXCR, TCRdb reprocessed the public reads and kept productive beta chains. For every CDR3 protein sequence, its rows merge into one entry that carries the most common genes and DNA. Here the sample has over 250,000 distinct CDR3 sequences; less than 25% occur a single time. Roughly 19% of the sample rests with the top ten.

The rearranged segments are TRBV6-5 and TRBJ2-1, with no confidently assigned D gene. The receptor was derived from a human donor in good health (CMV status not recorded). Some clones in this sample may be carry-over from other donors' samples. The specimen was cultured PBMCs, collected from culture after CMV antigen stimulation. The CDR3 protein: CASKMQVYNEQFF. Here is the DNA: TGTGCCAGCAAGATGCAGGTTTACAATGAGCAGTTCTTC.